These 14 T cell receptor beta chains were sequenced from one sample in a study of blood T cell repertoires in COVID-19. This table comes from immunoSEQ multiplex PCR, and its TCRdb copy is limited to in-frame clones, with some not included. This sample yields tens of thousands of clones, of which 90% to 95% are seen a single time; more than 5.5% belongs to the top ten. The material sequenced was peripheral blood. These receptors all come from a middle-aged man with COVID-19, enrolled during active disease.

CDR3 DNA sequence: TGTGCCACCAGTGATCCGCGGGACCCCAATGAAAAACTGTTTTTT. Protein sequence: CATSDPRDPNEKLFF. The V gene is TRBV24-1, the J gene TRBJ1-4; D is perhaps TRBD1 (5 bases). Trimming pared 3 bases from V and 5 bases from J, leaving 12 bases between. The germline gives CDR1 KGHDR, CDR2 SFDVKD. The CDR3 loop spans 15 amino acids.

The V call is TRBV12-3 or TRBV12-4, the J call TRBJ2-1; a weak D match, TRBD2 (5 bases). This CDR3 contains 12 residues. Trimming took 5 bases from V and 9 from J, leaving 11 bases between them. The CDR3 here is CASSVQGGEQFF. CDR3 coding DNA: TGTGCCAGCAGTGTCCAAGGAGGTGAGCAGTTCTTC.

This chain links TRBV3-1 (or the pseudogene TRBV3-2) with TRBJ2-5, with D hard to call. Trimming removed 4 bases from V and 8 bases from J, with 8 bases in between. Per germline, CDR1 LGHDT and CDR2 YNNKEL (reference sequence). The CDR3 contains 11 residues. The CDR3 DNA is TGTGCCAGCAGCCTAAGGAGTACCCAGTACTTC. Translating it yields CASSLRSTQYF.

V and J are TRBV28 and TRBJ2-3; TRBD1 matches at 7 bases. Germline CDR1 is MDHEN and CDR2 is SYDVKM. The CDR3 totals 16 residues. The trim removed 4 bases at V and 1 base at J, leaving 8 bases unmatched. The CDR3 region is CASSSPAGGGTDTQYF. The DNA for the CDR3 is TGTGCCAGCAGTTCCCCAGCAGGGGGAGGCACAGATACGCAGTATTTT.

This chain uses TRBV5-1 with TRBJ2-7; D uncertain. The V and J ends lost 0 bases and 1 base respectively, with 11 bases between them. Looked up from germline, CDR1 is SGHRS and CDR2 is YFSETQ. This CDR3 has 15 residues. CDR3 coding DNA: TGCGCCAGCAGCTTGGGAGATTTGAGATCCTACGAGCAGTACTTC. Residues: CASSLGDLRSYEQYF. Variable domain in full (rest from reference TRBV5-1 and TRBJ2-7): KAGVTQTPRYLIKTRGQQVTLSCSPISGHRSVSWYQQTPGQGLQFLFEYFSETQRNKGNFPGRFSGRQFSNSRSEMNVSTLELGDSALYLCASSLGDLRSYEQYFGPGTRLTVT.

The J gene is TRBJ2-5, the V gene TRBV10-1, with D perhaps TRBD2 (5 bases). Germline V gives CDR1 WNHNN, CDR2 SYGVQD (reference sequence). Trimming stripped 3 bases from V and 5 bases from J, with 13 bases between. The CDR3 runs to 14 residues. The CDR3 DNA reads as TGCGCCAGCAGTGATGGACGGTCGGGGGAGACCCAGTACTTC. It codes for CASSDGRSGETQYF.

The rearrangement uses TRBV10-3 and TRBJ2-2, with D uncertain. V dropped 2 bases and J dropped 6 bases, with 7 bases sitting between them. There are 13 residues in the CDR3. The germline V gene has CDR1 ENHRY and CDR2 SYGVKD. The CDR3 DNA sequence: TGTGCCATCAGTGAGGCGCCCCCCGGGGAGCTGTTTTTT. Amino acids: CAISEAPPGELFF.

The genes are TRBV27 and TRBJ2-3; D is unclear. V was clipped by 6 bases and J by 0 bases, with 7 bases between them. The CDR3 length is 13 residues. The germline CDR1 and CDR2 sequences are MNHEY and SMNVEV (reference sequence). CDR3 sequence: CASRLESTDTQYF. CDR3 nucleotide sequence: TGTGCCAGCAGGCTGGAGAGCACAGATACGCAGTATTTT.

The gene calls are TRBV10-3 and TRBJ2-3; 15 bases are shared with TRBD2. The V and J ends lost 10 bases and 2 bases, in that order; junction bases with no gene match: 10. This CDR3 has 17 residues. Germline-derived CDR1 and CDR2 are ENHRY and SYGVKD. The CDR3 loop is CATGLGLAGGATDTQYF. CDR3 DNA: TGTGCCACCGGACTTGGACTAGCGGGGGGGGCCACAGATACGCAGTATTTT.

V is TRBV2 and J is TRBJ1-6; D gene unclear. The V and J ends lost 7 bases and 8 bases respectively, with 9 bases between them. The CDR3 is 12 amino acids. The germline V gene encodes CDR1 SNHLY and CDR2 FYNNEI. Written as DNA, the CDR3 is TGTGCCAGCACCTTTGAGGATTCACCCCTCCACTTT. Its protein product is CASTFEDSPLHF.

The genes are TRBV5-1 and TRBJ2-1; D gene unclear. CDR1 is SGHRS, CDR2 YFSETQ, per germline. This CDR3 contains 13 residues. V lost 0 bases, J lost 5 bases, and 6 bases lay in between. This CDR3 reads CASSLALNNEQFF. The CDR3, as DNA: TGCGCCAGCAGCTTGGCCCTTAACAATGAGCAGTTCTTC.

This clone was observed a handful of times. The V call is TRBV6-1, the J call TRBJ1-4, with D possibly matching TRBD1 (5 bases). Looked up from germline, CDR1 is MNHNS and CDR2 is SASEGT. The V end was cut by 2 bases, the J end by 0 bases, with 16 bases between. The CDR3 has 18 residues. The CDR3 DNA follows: TGTGCCAGCAGTGAAAACCCGGGGGAAATTGCAACTAATGAAAAACTGTTTTTT. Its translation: CASSENPGEIATNEKLFF.

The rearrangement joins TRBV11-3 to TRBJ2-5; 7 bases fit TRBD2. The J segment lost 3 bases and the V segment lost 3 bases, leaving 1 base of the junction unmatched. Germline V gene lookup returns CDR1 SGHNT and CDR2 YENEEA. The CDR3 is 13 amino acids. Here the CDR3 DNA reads TGTGCCAGCAGCTTCGGACTAGAAGAGACCCAGTACTTC. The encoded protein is CASSFGLEETQYF.

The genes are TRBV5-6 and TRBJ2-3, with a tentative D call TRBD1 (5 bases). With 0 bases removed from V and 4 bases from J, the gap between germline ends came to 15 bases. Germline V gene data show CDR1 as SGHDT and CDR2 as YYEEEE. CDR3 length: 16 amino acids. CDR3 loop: CASSLGVGGAADTQYF. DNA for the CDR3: TGTGCCAGCAGCTTGGGAGTGGGTGGGGCAGCAGATACGCAGTATTTT.